This TCR beta chain is drawn from a study of identical twins. About this clonotype itself: Its antigen is not known.

General study results and limits: Models came in too low on out-of-frame TCR alpha sharing in monozygotic twins. The authors drew conclusions from cross-sectional statistical analysis rather than following the same donors. Abundant beta clonotypes from cord blood bore fewer insertions; memory repertoires lacked this pattern.

TCRdb independently ran MiXCR on the 5' RACE reads; one entry per CDR3 protein. The data contain hundreds of thousands of distinct CDR3 sequences, 7% to 7.5% of them singletons. The CDR3 contains 14 residues. Between the trimmed V and J ends, which lost 8 bases and 0 bases, there was a span of 13 bases. Germline loops: CDR1 MDHEN, CDR2 SYDVKM. This same sample was also taken into another study, of yellow fever vaccine responses in identical twins.

This TCR came from a woman aged 18-30 years in good health. The V gene is TRBV28, the J gene TRBJ1-2, with TRBD1 as a possible D gene (5 bases). The sequenced sample was PBMCs. The CDR3 DNA reads TGTGCCAGCGGGCAAGGGGTAGCTAACTATGGCTACACCTTC. Its protein is CASGQGVANYGYTF.